A selection of T cell receptor beta chains follows, all from one sample in a study of T cell repertoires in cytomegalovirus infection. TCRdb passed the reads through MiXCR, listing each CDR3 protein once. The sample lists fewer than 550,000 distinct CDR3 sequences, approximately 32% occurring once. Material: PBMCs. Receptor source: a human donor in good health (CMV status not recorded). Some clones in this sample may be carry-over from other donors' samples. Each CDR3 is given with its conserved first and last residue. A D gene is named only where the DNA matches it firmly.

TRBJ2-4,-,TRBV29-1,15,CSTWGHPLAKNIQYF
TRBJ2-7,-,TRBV6-4,13,CARGWVHNYEQYF
TRBJ2-1,-,TRBV24-1,17,CATSDPKVRGPVNEPFF
TRBJ1-5,-,TRBV6-2/TRBV6-3,17,CASSYSNDDSSNQPQHF
TRBJ1-5,TRBD1,TRBV2,16,CASSEEGGTVNQPQHF
TRBJ1-1,-,TRBV7-9,15,CASSSVQRGDTEAFF
TRBJ2-2,-,TRBV24-1,16,CATSDPGPQAPGELFF
TRBJ2-1,TRBD2,TRBV4-2,16,CASSQTPSGGLDEQFF
TRBJ2-7,-,TRBV6-2/TRBV6-3,14,CASIYSGFWNEQYF
TRBJ2-7,TRBD2,TRBV6-1,19,CASSEAPGLAGGIHYEQYF
TRBJ2-2,-,TRBV3-1,15,CASSPRSTNTGELFF
TRBJ1-3,-,TRBV4-3,15,CASSQDRGTGNTIYF
TRBJ1-2,-,TRBV27,13,CASSLAVNYGYTF
TRBJ1-5,TRBD1,TRBV6-1,15,CASSGQGMGNQPQHF
TRBJ2-5,TRBD2,TRBV20-1,17,CSARDLTSGGFQETQYF
TRBJ2-3,TRBD2,TRBV3-1,19,CASSHYRRSGGQSTDTQYF
TRBJ2-1,-,TRBV6-2/TRBV6-3,14,CASSYLIRGNEQFF
TRBJ1-1,-,TRBV7-2,16,CASSLEGGRWNTEAFF
TRBJ2-7,TRBD1,TRBV28,15,CASILQGQPTYEQYF
TRBJ2-7,TRBD2,TRBV11-2,15,CASSLPLAGGYEQYF
TRBJ1-1,TRBD1,TRBV28,14,CASPPAQGATEAFF
TRBJ1-1,TRBD1,TRBV12-3/TRBV12-4,14,CASSLGQGATEAFF
TRBJ1-4,-,TRBV4-1,15,CASSQGAHYNEKLFF
TRBJ1-5,-,TRBV4-1,14,CASSQATGYQPQHF
TRBJ2-1,TRBD2,TRBV7-8,16,CASSWTSGGNYKEQFF
TRBJ2-7,TRBD2,TRBV5-4,14,CASSPGGQSYEQYF
TRBJ2-2,-,TRBV7-3,18,CASSSAPTALTNTGELFF
TRBJ2-1,-,TRBV11-2,17,CASSLGEGADSSNEQFF
TRBJ1-6,-,TRBV20-1,16,CSARAQGLSYNSPLHF
TRBJ1-1,-,TRBV7-2,11,CASSRFAEAFF
TRBJ1-6,TRBD1,TRBV11-2,15,CASSPRTGGDSPLQF
TRBJ2-1,TRBD2,TRBV7-7,17,CASSLGTSGAIYNEQFF
TRBJ2-1,TRBD2,TRBV11-2,15,CASSLTSGNYNEQFF
TRBJ1-4,-,TRBV2,14,CASNWRIYNEKLFF
TRBJ1-4,TRBD1,TRBV20-1,12,CSARDRDEKLFF
TRBJ2-6,-,TRBV7-2,16,CASSLTPTSGANVLTF
TRBJ1-6,TRBD1,TRBV19,13,CASSPGQGVPLHF
TRBJ1-2,-,TRBV7-6,17,CASSLEGVRGEFYGYTF
TRBJ2-7,TRBD1,TRBV27,14,CASSLKGQSYEQYF
TRBJ1-1,-,TRBV6-5,13,CASSYKGASEAFF
TRBJ1-2,TRBD1,TRBV4-2,18,CASSPFGTGGSPNYGYTF
TRBJ2-1,-,TRBV5-6,14,CASSFPGADNEQFF
TRBJ1-1,-,TRBV10-2,13,CASSDTGHTEAFF
TRBJ2-1,TRBD1,TRBV24-1,16,CATSDGAGGPYNEQFF
TRBJ1-6,-,TRBV7-2,17,CASSPRGWDIFNSPLHF
TRBJ1-2,TRBD1,TRBV7-8,12,CASNDRGDGYTF
TRBJ1-1,-,TRBV6-2/TRBV6-3,16,CASSSLPGRMNTEAFF